The T cell receptor (beta chain) described here comes from a study of blood T cell repertoires in COVID-19. Study-wide context: Both acute and convalescent COVID-19 samples were obtained from the United States, Italy and Spain. PBMCs, B-cell-depleted T cells, or T cells were the source of the cDNA or gDNA that made up the material.

This clone was observed a single time. As originally analysed: Nucleated cell number was recorded as an estimate derived from reference gene primer amplification. Repertoires were generated with immunoSEQ multiplex PCR, while TCRdb's copy carries only in-frame clones and drops some. The DNA gave D and trimming, while V, J and clone size come from that table. Here the sample spans some 140,000 clones, around 80% being singletons. V lost 4 bases and J 6 bases, leaving 20 bases between the germline ends. The CDR3 covers 16 residues. The V gene's germline CDR1 is SGHAT and CDR2 FQNNGV. Sequenced input: peripheral blood. V gene TRBV11-2 combines with J gene TRBJ2-3, with a tentative D call TRBD1 (6 bases). This TCR came from a man between 60 and 75 years old with acute or convalescent COVID-19. This CDR3 is CASSSSGDRLRDTQYF. The CDR3 coding sequence is TGTGCCAGCAGCTCCTCCGGTGACAGGTTGAGGGATACGCAGTATTTT.